This T cell receptor (beta chain) appears in the sequencing data of a study of response to subunit inactivated influenza vaccine. Overall study results and limits: There was a suggestion from the authors that each seasonal influenza vaccination recruits few new T cells.

V gave up 2 bases and J gave up 5 bases, with 3 bases separating them. The CDR3 contains 11 residues. Germline lookup yields CDR1 MNHEY and CDR2 SVGEGT. TCRdb independently ran MiXCR on the RT-PCR reads; one entry per CDR3 protein. The sample shows roughly 190,000 distinct CDR3 sequences, 13% to 15% of them seen only once. This clonotype was detected many times. Its antigen remains unidentified. This TCR was sampled from a man aged 45-60 years who received an inactivated influenza vaccine. The gene calls are TRBV6-2 or TRBV6-3 and TRBJ1-1; D not certain. Sample: CD8+ T cells sorted from PBMCs, taken more than 4 days after vaccination. DNA of the CDR3: TGTGCCAGCAGTTACGGGACTGAAGCTTTCTTT. Translated, it gives CASSYGTEAFF.